This T cell receptor (beta chain) is drawn from a study of cytomegalovirus exposure and HLA in healthy donors. CDR1 and CDR2 (germline): SGDLS, YYNGEE. The CDR3 totals 13 residues. Trimming took 3 bases from V and 4 from J; bases not matched to a gene: 1. Comment on this clone: Its antigen is as yet unknown.

The PCR employed 60 Vbeta primers together with 13 Jbeta primers. The table came from immunoSEQ multiplex PCR; TCRdb's copy has only in-frame clones and leaves some out. The sample yields 200,000 to 250,000 clones, approximately 82% seen once. Notes on the study in general: Common viral pathogens seemed, in a later analysis, to connect with several of the most significant clusters.

The clonotype originates from a male donor in good health and CMV-seronegative. Sequencing was performed on PBMCs. V and J are TRBV9 and TRBJ2-7, with 10 bases that match TRBD1. The CDR3 DNA reads TGTGCCAGCAGCGAGGACAGGGGGTACGAGCAGTACTTC. Protein product: CASSEDRGYEQYF.